This T cell receptor beta chain comes out of a study of vaccination and CD4 T cells after COVID-19. Germline loops: CDR1 DFQATT, CDR2 SNEGSKA (reference sequence). This CDR3 comprises 13 residues. V shed 6 bases and J shed 0 bases, with 11 bases lying between them. Cultured CD4+ T cells had their DNA profiled by the Oncomine TCR Beta short-read assay. TCRdb ran MiXCR on the PCR reads and lists one entry per CDR3 protein. This sample has more than 6,500 distinct CDR3 sequences; around 70% occur once, and the top ten carry more than 14%. Treatment given: roughly ten-day PBMC culture with coronavirus spike peptide pools or control peptides (ViraFEST assay). Comment on this clonotype: Its antigen remains unknown.

This sequence joins TRBV20-1 and TRBJ1-2; D gene unclear. The source is a human donor who had recovered from COVID-19. Material: CD4+ T cells from blood, cultured in vitro. The CDR3, as DNA: TGCAGTGCCACACGGACGGCTAACTATGGCTACACCTTC. Translation: CSATRTANYGYTF.